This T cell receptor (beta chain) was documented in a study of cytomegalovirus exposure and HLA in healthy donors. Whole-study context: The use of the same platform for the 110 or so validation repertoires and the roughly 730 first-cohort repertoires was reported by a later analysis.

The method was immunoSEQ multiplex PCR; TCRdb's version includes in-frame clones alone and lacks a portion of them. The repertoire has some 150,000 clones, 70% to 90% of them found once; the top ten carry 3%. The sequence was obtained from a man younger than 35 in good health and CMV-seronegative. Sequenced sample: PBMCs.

The DNA of the CDR3 is TGTGCCAGCAGCCCCTACGGGGAGGATCAGCCCCAGCATTTT. It is translated as CASSPYGEDQPQHF. V gene TRBV7-9 combines with J gene TRBJ1-5; D is ambiguous. This CDR3 has 14 amino acids. Deletions cut 5 bases from V and 5 bases from J, with 13 bases between. Looked up from germline, CDR1 is SEHNR and CDR2 is FQNEAQ (reference sequence). Complete variable domain (other parts from reference TRBV7-9 and TRBJ1-5): DTGVSQNPRHKITKRGQNVTFRCDPISEHNRLYWYRQTLGQGPEFLTYFQNEAQLEKSRLLSDRFSAERPKGSFSTLEIQRTEQGDSAMYLCASSPYGEDQPQHFGDGTRLSIL.